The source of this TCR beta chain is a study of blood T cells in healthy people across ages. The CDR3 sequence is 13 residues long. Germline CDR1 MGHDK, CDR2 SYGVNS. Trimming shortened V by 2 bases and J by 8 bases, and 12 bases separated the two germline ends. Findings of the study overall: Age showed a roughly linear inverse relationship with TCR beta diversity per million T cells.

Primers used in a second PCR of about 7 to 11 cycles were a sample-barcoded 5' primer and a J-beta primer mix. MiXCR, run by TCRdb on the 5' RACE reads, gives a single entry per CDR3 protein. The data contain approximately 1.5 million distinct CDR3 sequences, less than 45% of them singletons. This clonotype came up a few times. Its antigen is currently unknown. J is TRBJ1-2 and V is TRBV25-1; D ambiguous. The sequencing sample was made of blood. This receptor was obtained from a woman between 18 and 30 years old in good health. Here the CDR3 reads CASSEGWGTGYTF. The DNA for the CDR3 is TGTGCCAGCAGTGAAGGGTGGGGAACCGGCTACACCTTC.